The source of this TCR beta chain is a study of T cell responses to AZD1222 COVID-19 vaccine. Turning to the study itself: Second-dose intervals near 4 or 12 weeks were combined.

General study findings and limits: Only 5 or 6 people who got AZD1222 tested seropositive at baseline. Targets within unmutated variant regions were reportedly found for nearly half of spike-specific TCRs. Most donors were white British, females outnumbered males, and clonal diversity was possibly underestimated.

Between the trimmed V and J ends, which lost 2 bases and 7 bases, there was a span of 12 bases. The CDR3 has 15 residues. Looked up from germline, CDR1 is SGHTA and CDR2 is FQGNSA. Comment on this clone: The antigen remains unidentified.

TCRdb's copy holds only in-frame clones and misses some; the assay was immunoSEQ multiplex PCR. The sample carries approximately 170,000 clones, 80% to 90% recorded once. The TCR comes from an adult in good health. Sequencing was performed on peripheral blood, taken on day 0 of AZD1222 vaccination. The chain employs TRBV7-2 and TRBJ1-6; no clear D. The CDR3 DNA reads TGTGCCAGCAGCTTAAGTGGCAGTAAAAATTCACCCCTCCACTTT. It encodes CASSLSGSKNSPLHF.